This T cell receptor (beta chain) emerged from a study of T cells after yellow fever vaccination. Broader study findings: Highly abundant clonotypes carried over from the bulk population could end up in FACS-sorted repertoires as contaminants.

The TCR cDNA carried a universal primer site and UMIs from 5'RACE template switching. TCRdb independently ran MiXCR on the 5' RACE reads; one entry per CDR3 protein. The repertoire holds 610,000 or so distinct CDR3 sequences, with around an eighth as singletons. Of note for this clonotype: No antigen is known for it.

There are 12 residues in the CDR3. Germline CDR1 reads MNHEY; CDR2 reads SVGAGI. V shed 6 bases and J shed 3 bases, with 8 bases lying between them. Sequencing used PBMCs, obtained on the day of the yellow fever booster vaccination. The chain combines TRBV6-5 with TRBJ2-5, with D possibly called TRBD1 or TRBD2 (6 bases each). This TCR came from a man aged 30 to 39 who received the YFV17D yellow fever vaccine. CDR3 sequence reads: CASRGGKETQYF. CDR3 DNA sequence: TGTGCCAGCAGAGGGGGGAAAGAGACCCAGTACTTC.